Here is one T cell receptor (beta chain) with its context. No cognate antigen has been identified for it. One base away there is no much larger clone; base qualities are not given. The entry originates in a study of Ad26.COV2.S vaccination and SARS-CoV-2 variants (dated by TCRdb to the early 2020s). Regarding the study in general: Vaccine-arm donors were drawn from COV1001, a multicentre, randomized, double-blind, placebo-controlled phase I-IIa trial of Ad26.COV2.S in healthy adults. Trial participants were randomized into five groups of five, in which low-dose or high-dose Ad26.COV2.S was given once or twice, or placebo was given on both occasions. Ad26.COV2.S was administered intramuscularly at 5 x 10^10 or 1 x 10^11 viral particles, either as a single shot or as two shots given 56 days apart. The TCR-sequenced set comprised about 32 samples: some 20 Ad26.COV2.S vaccine recipients, 5 placebo recipients and 8 SARS-CoV-2 convalescent individuals. Throughout the experiments and outcome assessment, investigators stayed blinded to trial group allocation. Sequencing of the TCRbeta repertoire served to evaluate the specificity and breadth of SARS-CoV-2-reactive T cell receptors following Ad26.COV2.S vaccination.

Its CDR3 holds 16 amino acids, cysteine through phenylalanine. The sequence is cut down to CDR3 DNA, 48 bases in frame from base 1. V loses 0 bases of germline sequence and J loses 0 bases, and the interval between the two ends is 9 bases. CDR1 and CDR2 are drawn from the germline V gene: SGHNT, YENEEA. TCRbeta CDR3 regions were sequenced with the immunoSEQ Assay. After extraction, genomic DNA underwent amplification by bias-controlled multiplex PCR, followed by high-throughput sequencing. In the paper's pipeline: To quantify the absolute abundance of every unique TCRbeta CDR3 region, sequences were collapsed and filtered. T cell fraction was estimated by normalizing TCRbeta template counts to usable DNA, with usable DNA measured through amplification of reference genes found in all nucleated cells. Repertoire TCRs were annotated as SARS-CoV-2-specific by exact matching of V gene, CDR3 amino acid sequence and J gene to a known reactive TCR set. The reference SARS-CoV-2 TCR set was derived from MIRA and filtered for enrichment in COVID-19-positive ImmuneCODE repertoires, a step that removed public or cross-reactive TCRs. Using the MIRA antigens, annotated TCRs were further analysed by specific ORF or by position within an ORF. Breadth was defined as annotated unique rearrangements over total unique productive rearrangements; depth was the summed frequency of those rearrangements. Group comparisons of TCR breadth used two-sided Wilcoxon rank-sum tests. The immuneACCESS repertoire file appears here via TCRdb, limited to in-frame rearrangements. These files lack a portion of the clones; in checked studies, under half of the deficit traces to unresolved V genes, and the cause of the others is not known. That table gives V, J and clone size, and the DNA gave D and trimming. This sample lists about 680,000 clones; 80% to 90% were detected once. The ten largest clones capture about 1.5% of the sample.

Study-wide findings and limitations: The study lacked the statistical power to compare responses across vaccine doses or regimens. Spike-specific TCR breadth was higher in Ad26.COV2.S recipients than in placebo recipients (P = 0.0014). Substantial breadth of spike-specific CD8+ and CD4+ T cell responses was reported after vaccination. Vaccine and placebo recipients had similar non-spike TCR breadth, a finding consistent with the vaccine containing only spike. The authors noted that total T cell responses may have been underestimated by the TCR breadth and depth analyses.

Per the publication, the treatment or condition label means: some 19 received Ad26.COV2.S at low or high dose, single or two shots; roughly 5 received placebo; per-sample allocation not given. Repertoires of vaccine and placebo recipients were sequenced from samples taken on day 63 after the first injection. Cohort 1b enrolled roughly 25 adults aged 18-55 years at a single site in Boston, USA, between 29 July and 7 August 2020. Ad26.COV2.S was a replication-incompetent adenovirus type 26 vector that expressed a prefusion-stabilized SARS-CoV-2 spike protein derived from the original Wuhan strain. The input for sequencing was peripheral blood, taken in a trial of Ad26.COV2.S vaccine versus placebo. The rearranged segments are TRBV11-3 and TRBJ2-1, with the D gene too uncertain to name. This clonotype was sampled from a person aged 18 to 65 who received the Ad26.COV2.S COVID-19 vaccine or a placebo. The CDR3 is CASSLEPLSSYNEQFF. The nucleotides are TGTGCCAGCAGCTTAGAACCCCTAAGCTCCTACAATGAGCAGTTCTTC.